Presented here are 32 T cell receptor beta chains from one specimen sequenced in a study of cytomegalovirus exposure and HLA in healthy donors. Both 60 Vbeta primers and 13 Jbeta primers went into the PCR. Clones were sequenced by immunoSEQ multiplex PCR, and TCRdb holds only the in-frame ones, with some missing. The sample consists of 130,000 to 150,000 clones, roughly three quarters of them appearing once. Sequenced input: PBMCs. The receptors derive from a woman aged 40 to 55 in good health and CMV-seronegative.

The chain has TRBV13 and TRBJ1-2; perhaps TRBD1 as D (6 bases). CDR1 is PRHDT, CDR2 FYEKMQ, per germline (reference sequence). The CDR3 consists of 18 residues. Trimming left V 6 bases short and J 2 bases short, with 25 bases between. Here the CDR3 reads CASSFIADGGTGNYGYTF. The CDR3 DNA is TGTGCCAGCAGTTTTATAGCCGACGGCGGTACAGGGAACTATGGCTACACCTTC.

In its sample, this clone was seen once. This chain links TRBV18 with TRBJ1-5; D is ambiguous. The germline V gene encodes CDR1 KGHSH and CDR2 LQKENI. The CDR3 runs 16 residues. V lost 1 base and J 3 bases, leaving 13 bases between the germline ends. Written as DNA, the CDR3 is TGTGCCAGCTCACCACGGATCCTGGACTCCAATCAGCCCCAGCATTTT. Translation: CASSPRILDSNQPQHF. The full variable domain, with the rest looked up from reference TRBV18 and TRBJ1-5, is NAGVMQNPRHLVRRRGQEARLRCSPMKGHSHVYWYRQLPEEGLKFMVYLQKENIIDESGMPKERFSAEFPKEGPSILRIQQVVRGDSAAYFCASSPRILDSNQPQHFGDGTRLSIL.

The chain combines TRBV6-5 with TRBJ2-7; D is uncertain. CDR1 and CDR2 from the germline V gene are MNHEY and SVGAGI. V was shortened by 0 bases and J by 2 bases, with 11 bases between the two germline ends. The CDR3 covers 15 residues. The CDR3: CASSYSALSPYEQYF. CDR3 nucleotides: TGTGCCAGCAGTTACTCGGCTCTCAGTCCCTACGAGCAGTACTTC.

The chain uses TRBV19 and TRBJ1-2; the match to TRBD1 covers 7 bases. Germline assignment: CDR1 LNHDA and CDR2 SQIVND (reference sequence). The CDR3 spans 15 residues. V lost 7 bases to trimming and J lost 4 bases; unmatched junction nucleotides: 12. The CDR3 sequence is CASTLSRTGGYGYTF. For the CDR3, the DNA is TGTGCCAGTACTCTATCCAGGACAGGCGGCTATGGCTACACCTTC.

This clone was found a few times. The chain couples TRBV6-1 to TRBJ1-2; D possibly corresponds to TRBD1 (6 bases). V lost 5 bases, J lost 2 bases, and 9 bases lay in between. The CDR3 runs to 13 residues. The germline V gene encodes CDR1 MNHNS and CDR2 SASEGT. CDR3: CASSHTGNYGYTF. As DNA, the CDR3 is TGTGCCAGCAGTCATACAGGGAACTATGGCTACACCTTC.

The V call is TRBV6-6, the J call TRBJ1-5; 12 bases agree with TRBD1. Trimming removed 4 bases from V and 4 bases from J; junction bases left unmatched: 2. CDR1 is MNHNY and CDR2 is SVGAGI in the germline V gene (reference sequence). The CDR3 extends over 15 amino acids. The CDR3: CASSLGQGANQPQHF. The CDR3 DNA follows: TGTGCCAGCAGTTTGGGACAGGGGGCGAATCAGCCCCAGCATTTT.

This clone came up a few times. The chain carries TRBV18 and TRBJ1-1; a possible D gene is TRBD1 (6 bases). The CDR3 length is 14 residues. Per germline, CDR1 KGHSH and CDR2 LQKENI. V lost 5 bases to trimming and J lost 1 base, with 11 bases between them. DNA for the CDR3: TGTGCCAGCTCATCCGGGACATCGAACACTGAAGCTTTCTTT. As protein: CASSSGTSNTEAFF.

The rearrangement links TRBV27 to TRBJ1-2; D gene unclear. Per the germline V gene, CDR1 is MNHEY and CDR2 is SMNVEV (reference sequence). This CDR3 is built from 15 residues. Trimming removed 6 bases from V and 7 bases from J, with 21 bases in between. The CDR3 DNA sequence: TGTGCCAGCAGGTTGAGGACCGCCGGACGGGGTGGCTACACCTTC. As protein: CASRLRTAGRGGYTF.

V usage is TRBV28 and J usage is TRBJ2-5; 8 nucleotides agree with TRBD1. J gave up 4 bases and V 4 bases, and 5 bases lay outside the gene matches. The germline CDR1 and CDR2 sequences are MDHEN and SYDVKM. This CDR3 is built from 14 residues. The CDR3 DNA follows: TGTGCCAGCAGTTCAGGACAGGGCCGAGAGACCCAGTACTTC. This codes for CASSSGQGRETQYF.

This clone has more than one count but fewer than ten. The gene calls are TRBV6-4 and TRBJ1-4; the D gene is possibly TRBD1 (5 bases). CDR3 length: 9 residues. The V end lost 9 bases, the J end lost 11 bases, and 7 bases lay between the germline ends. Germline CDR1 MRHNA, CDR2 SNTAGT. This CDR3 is CARGVKLFF. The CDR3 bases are TGTGCCAGAGGGGTGAAACTGTTTTTT.

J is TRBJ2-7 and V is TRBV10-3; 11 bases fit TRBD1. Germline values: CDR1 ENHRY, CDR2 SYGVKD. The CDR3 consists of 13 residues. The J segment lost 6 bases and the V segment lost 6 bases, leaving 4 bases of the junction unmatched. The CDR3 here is CAIRYGQGAEQYF. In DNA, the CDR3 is TGTGCCATCAGGTACGGACAGGGGGCCGAGCAGTACTTC.

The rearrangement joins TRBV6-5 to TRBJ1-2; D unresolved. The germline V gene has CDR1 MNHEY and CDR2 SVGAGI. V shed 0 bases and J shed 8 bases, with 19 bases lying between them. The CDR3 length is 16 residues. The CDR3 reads CASSYSFSGYSVGYTF. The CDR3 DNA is TGTGCCAGCAGTTACTCGTTCTCCGGGTATTCCGTGGGCTACACCTTC.

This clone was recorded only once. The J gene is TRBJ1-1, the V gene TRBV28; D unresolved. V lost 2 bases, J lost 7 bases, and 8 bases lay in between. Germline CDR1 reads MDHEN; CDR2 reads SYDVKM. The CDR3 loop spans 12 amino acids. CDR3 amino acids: CASSLRRVEAFF. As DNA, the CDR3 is TGTGCCAGCAGTTTACGGAGAGTTGAAGCTTTCTTT.

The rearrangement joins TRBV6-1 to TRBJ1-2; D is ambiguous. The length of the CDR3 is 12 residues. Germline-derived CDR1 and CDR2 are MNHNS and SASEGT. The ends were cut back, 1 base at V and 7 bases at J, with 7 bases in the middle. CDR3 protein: CASSEGHSGYTF. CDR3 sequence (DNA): TGTGCCAGCAGTGAAGGCCACAGTGGCTACACCTTC.

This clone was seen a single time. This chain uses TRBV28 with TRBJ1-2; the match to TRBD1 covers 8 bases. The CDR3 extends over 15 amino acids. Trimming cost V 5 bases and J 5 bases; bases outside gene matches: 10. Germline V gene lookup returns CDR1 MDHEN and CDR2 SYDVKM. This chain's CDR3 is CASSLRDRSDYGYTF. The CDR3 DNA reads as TGTGCCAGCAGTCTCCGGGACAGGAGTGATTATGGCTACACCTTC.

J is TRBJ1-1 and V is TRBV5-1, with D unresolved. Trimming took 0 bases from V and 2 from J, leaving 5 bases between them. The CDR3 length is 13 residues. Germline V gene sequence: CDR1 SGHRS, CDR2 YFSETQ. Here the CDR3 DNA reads TGCGCCAGCAGCTTGGGCGTAAACACTGAAGCTTTCTTT. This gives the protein CASSLGVNTEAFF.

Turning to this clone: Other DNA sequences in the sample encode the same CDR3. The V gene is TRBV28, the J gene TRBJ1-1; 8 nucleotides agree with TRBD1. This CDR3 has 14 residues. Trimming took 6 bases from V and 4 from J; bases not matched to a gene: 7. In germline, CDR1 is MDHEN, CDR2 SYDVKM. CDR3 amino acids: CASSSDGQGTEAFF. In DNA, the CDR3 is TGTGCCAGCAGCTCGGACGGACAGGGCACTGAAGCTTTCTTT.

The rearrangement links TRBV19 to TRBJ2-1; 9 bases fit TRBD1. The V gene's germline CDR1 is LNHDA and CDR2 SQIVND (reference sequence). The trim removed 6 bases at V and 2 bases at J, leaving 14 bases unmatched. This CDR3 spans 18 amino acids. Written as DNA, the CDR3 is TGTGCCAGTAGGGGACAGGGATACCTAGGGGCCGCCTACAATGAGCAGTTCTTC. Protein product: CASRGQGYLGAAYNEQFF.

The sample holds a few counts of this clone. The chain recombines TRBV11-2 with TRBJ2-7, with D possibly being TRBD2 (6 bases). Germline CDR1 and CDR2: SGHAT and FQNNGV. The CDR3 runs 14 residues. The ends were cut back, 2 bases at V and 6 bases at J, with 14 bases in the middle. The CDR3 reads CASSLLNGGPEQYF. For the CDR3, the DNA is TGTGCCAGCAGCTTACTCAACGGGGGACCCGAGCAGTACTTC.

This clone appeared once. The CDR3 DNA follows: TGTGCCAGCAGCGCCACCAGTTGCACAGATACGCAGTATTTT. This sequence encodes CASSATSCTDTQYF. This chain links TRBV9 with TRBJ2-3; D is uncertain. V gave up 3 bases and J gave up 1 base, with 9 bases separating them. There are 14 residues in the CDR3. CDR1 SGDLS and CDR2 YYNGEE come from the germline V gene.

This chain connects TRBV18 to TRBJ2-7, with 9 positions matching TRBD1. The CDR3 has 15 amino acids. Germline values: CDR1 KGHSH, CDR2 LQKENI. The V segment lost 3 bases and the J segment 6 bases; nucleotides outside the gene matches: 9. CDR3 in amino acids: CASSPGGQGISEQYF. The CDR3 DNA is TGTGCCAGCTCACCGGGGGGACAGGGAATCTCCGAGCAGTACTTC.

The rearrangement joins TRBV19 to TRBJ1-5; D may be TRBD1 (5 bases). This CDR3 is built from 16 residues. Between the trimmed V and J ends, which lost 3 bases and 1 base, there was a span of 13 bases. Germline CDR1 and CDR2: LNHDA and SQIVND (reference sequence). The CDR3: CASSITTGQSNQPQHF. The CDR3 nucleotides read TGTGCCAGTAGTATTACAACAGGACAAAGCAATCAGCCCCAGCATTTT.

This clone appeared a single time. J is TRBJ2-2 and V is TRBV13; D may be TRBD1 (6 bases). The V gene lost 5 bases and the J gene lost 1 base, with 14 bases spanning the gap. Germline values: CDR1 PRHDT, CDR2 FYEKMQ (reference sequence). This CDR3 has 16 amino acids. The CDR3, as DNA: TGTGCCAGCAGCCCCTACGGACAGATGAACACCGGGGAGCTGTTTTTT. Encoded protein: CASSPYGQMNTGELFF.

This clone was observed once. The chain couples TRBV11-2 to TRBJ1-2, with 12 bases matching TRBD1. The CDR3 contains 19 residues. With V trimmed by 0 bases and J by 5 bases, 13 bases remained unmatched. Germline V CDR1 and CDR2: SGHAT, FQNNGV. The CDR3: CASSLDPSGTGGSKYGYTF. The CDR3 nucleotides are TGTGCCAGCAGCTTAGACCCTTCCGGGACAGGGGGCTCGAAATATGGCTACACCTTC.

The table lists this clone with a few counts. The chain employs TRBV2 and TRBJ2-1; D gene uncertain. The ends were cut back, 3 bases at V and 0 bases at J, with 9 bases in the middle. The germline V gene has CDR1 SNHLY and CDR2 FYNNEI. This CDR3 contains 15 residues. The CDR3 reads CASSESWSSYNEQFF. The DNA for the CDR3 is TGTGCCAGCAGTGAGAGCTGGAGCTCCTACAATGAGCAGTTCTTC.

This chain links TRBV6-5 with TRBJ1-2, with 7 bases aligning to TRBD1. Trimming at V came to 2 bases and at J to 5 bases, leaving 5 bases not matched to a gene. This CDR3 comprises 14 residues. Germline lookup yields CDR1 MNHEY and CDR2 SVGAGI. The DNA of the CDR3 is TGTGCCAGCAGTTACCCCGACAGGGAATATGGCTACACCTTC. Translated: CASSYPDREYGYTF.

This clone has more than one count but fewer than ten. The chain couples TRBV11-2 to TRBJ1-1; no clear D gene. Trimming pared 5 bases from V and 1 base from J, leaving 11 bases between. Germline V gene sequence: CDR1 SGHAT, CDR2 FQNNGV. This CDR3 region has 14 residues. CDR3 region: CASSRLLKNTEAFF. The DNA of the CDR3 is TGTGCCAGCAGCCGTTTACTGAAGAACACTGAAGCTTTCTTT.

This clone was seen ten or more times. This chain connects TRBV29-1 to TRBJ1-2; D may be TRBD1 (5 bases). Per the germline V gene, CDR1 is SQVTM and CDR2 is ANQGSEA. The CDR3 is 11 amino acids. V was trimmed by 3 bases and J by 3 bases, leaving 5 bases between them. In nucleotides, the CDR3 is TGCAGCGTTGACAGGGACTATGGCTACACCTTC. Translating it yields CSVDRDYGYTF.

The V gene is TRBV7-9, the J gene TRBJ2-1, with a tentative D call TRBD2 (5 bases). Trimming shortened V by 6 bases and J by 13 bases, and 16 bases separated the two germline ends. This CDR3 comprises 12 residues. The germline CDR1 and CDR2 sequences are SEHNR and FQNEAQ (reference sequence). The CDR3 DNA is TGTGCCAGCAGGAGCGGTAGTGTAATCCAGTTCTTC. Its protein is CASRSGSVIQFF.

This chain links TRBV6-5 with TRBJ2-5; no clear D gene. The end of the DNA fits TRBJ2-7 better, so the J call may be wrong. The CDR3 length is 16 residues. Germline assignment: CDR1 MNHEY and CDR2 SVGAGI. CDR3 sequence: CASSYSSILSNHEQYF. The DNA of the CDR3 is TGTGCCAGCAGTTACTCGTCAATATTGTCTAACCACGAGCAGTACTTC.

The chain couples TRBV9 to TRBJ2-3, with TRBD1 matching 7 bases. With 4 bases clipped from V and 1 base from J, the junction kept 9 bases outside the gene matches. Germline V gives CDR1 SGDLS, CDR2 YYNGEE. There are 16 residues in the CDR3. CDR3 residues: CASSSKKTGGTDTQYF. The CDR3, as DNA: TGTGCCAGCAGCTCAAAGAAAACAGGGGGCACAGATACGCAGTATTTT.

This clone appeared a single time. The DNA of the CDR3 is TGTGCCAGCAGTGAATTTGCGCACCAAGAGACCCAGTACTTC. Amino acids: CASSEFAHQETQYF. The chain uses TRBV25-1 and TRBJ2-5; D remains ambiguous. V was pared by 1 base and J by 0 bases, with 6 bases between. CDR1 and CDR2 (germline): MGHDK, SYGVNS. The CDR3 covers 14 residues.